This T cell receptor beta chain is from a study of PD-L1 blockade in urothelial cancer. Study context: Blood samples had a median of around 150,000 T cells.

Study conclusions and caveats: Tumor-associated clones in the blood of durable-benefit patients grew more at 3 weeks.

The patients' disease, urothelial carcinoma, was locally advanced or metastatic. Comment on this clone: Its antigen is currently unknown.

Trimming took 4 bases from V and 3 from J; bases not matched to a gene: 12. The CDR3 is made up of 16 amino acids. CDR1 and CDR2 (germline): MNHNS, SASEGT. Into every PCR, synthetic TCR analog templates were spiked. Some clones are missing from TCRdb's copy, which holds only in-frame ones; the method was immunoSEQ multiplex PCR. The data contain more than 65,000 clones, 87% of them singletons. The chain carries TRBV6-1 and TRBJ2-7, with 7 bases that match TRBD2. The TCR sequence derives from a woman between 65 and 79 years old with urothelial cancer. Sequencing was performed on PBMCs, taken around atezolizumab (anti-PD-L1) treatment. The DNA of the CDR3 is TGTGCCAGCAGTGCCTGGGACTACGCGGCGATCTACGAGCAGTACTTC. This translates into CASSAWDYAAIYEQYF.